The 16 T cell receptor beta chains below come from one sample, sequenced in a study of post-analysis software for immune sequencing data. Study-level points and caveats: The study found TRBV5-6, TRBV5-1 and TRBV20-1 among four to six TRBV segments more frequent in patients than controls.

No cognate antigen is known for these TCRs. The TCR beta cDNA libraries carried unique molecular identifiers. MiXCR, run by TCRdb on the PCR reads, gives a single entry per CDR3 protein. The profile covers about 820,000 distinct CDR3 sequences, with roughly half appearing a single time and 4% to 5.5% taken by the ten largest. The source material was blood. The receptors originated from a girl under 18 with multiple sclerosis.

Only a few counts were recorded for this clonotype. The gene calls are TRBV20-1 and TRBJ1-1; D uncertain. V was cut by 1 base and J by 1 base, with 10 bases left in between. Per germline, CDR1 DFQATT and CDR2 SNEGSKA (reference sequence). CDR3 length: 14 residues. The chain's CDR3 is CSARVGEGNTEAFF. The CDR3 region has the DNA TGCAGTGCTAGAGTCGGGGAGGGGAACACTGAAGCTTTCTTT.

The J gene is TRBJ2-7, the V gene TRBV5-1; no firm D call. Trimming took off 2 bases at V and 1 base at J, with 13 bases between the two ends. This CDR3 is 15 amino acids long. Germline CDR1 is SGHRS and CDR2 is YFSETQ. The CDR3 bases are TGCGCCAGCAGCTTTTGGGCCAGTGGATCCTACGAGCAGTACTTC. This translates into CASSFWASGSYEQYF.

This chain joins TRBV14 and TRBJ2-7; 9 positions match TRBD1. Germline CDR1 is SGHDN and CDR2 is FVKESK. This CDR3 has 17 residues. V shed 4 bases and J 1 base; nucleotides not matched to a gene: 11. The CDR3 coding sequence is TGTGCCAGCAGCCCAATCACAGGGGGCATTCGGTCCTACGAGCAGTACTTC. Translating gives CASSPITGGIRSYEQYF. The full variable domain, completed using reference TRBV14 and TRBJ2-7, is EAGVTQFPSHSVIEKGQTVTLRCDPISGHDNLYWYRRVMGKEIKFLLHFVKESKQDESGMPNNRFLAERTGGTYSTLKVQPAELEDSGVYFCASSPITGGIRSYEQYFGPGTRLTVT.

CDR3: CASSFPGANEQFF. Here the CDR3 DNA reads TGTGCCAGCAGCTTTCCGGGGGCGAATGAGCAGTTCTTC. The chain carries TRBV7-3 and TRBJ2-1, with D possibly being TRBD1 or TRBD2 (6 bases each). The germline V gene has CDR1 SGHTA and CDR2 FQGTGA. This CDR3 is built from 13 residues. Trimming removed 3 bases from V and 7 bases from J, with 10 bases in between.

The gene calls are TRBV5-1 and TRBJ1-4, with TRBD1 identical over 7 bases. Per the germline V gene, CDR1 is SGHRS and CDR2 is YFSETQ. The ends lost 3 bases at V and 7 bases at J; junction bases unmatched: 9. This CDR3 comprises 15 residues. Here the CDR3 DNA reads TGCGCCAGCAGCTGGGACAGTCGCGTTGGTGAAAAACTGTTTTTT. This gives the protein CASSWDSRVGEKLFF. The full variable domain, in which reference TRBV5-1 and TRBJ1-4 provide the parts outside the CDR3, is KAGVTQTPRYLIKTRGQQVTLSCSPISGHRSVSWYQQTPGQGLQFLFEYFSETQRNKGNFPGRFSGRQFSNSRSEMNVSTLELGDSALYLCASSWDSRVGEKLFFGSGTQLSVL.

This clonotype was counted a single time. This chain links TRBV29-1 with TRBJ2-7, with TRBD2 identical over 15 bases. This CDR3 is 16 amino acids long. V shed 7 bases, J shed 3 bases, and the junction held 10 bases outside the gene matches. The germline V gene has CDR1 SQVTM and CDR2 ANQGSEA. CDR3 bases: TGCAGCGCAGCCGGACTAGCGGGAGGGGGATTCTACGAGCAGTACTTC. Protein product: CSAAGLAGGGFYEQYF.

V gene TRBV6-6 combines with J gene TRBJ2-3; D may be TRBD1 (6 bases). The V end was cut by 6 bases, the J end by 2 bases, with 15 bases between. Germline loops: CDR1 MNHNY, CDR2 SVGAGI (reference sequence). The CDR3 sequence is 15 residues long. The CDR3 coding sequence is TGTGCCAGCAGGCGACAGGTGACCGTCACAGATACGCAGTATTTT. This codes for CASRRQVTVTDTQYF.

V is TRBV6-6 and J is TRBJ2-5; D is possibly TRBD2 (6 bases). The CDR3 is 12 residues long. The germline V and J ends were trimmed by 8 bases and 5 bases, with 12 bases remaining between them. Germline CDR1 reads MNHNY; CDR2 reads SVGAGI (reference sequence). The CDR3: CASRENTETQYF. The CDR3 nucleotides read TGTGCCAGCCGGGAGAACACGGAGACCCAGTACTTC.

This chain's CDR3 is CASSLEARTSSYNEQFF. CDR3 sequence (DNA): TGTGCCAGCAGCTTAGAAGCGAGAACGAGCTCCTACAATGAGCAGTTCTTC. The genes are TRBV7-6 and TRBJ2-1; D gene ambiguous. CDR1 is SGHVS, CDR2 FNYEAQ, per germline. Between the trimmed V and J ends, which lost 1 base and 0 bases, there was a span of 13 bases. The CDR3 contains 17 residues.

The J gene is TRBJ2-1, the V gene TRBV2, with TRBD2 matching over 7 bases. After removal of 7 bases from V and 15 bases from J, the junction contained 12 bases not matched to a gene. CDR3 length: 12 residues. The germline gives CDR1 SNHLY, CDR2 FYNNEI. CDR3 coding DNA: TGTGCCAGCAAGGCTAGCGGCCCTGTGGCGTTCTTC. This gives the protein CASKASGPVAFF.

This chain joins TRBV24-1 and TRBJ2-7; D not resolved. The germline gives CDR1 KGHDR, CDR2 SFDVKD. V was clipped by 4 bases and J by 7 bases, with 19 bases between them. This CDR3 is built from 15 residues. The CDR3 nucleotides are TGTGCCACCAGTGACCCTACAAATACTATAAATGAGCAGTACTTC. Protein: CATSDPTNTINEQYF.

This clonotype was counted once. The rearrangement joins TRBV6-2 or TRBV6-3 to TRBJ2-7; unclear D gene. Deletions cut 2 bases from V and 5 bases from J, with 7 bases between. Germline V gives CDR1 MNHEY, CDR2 SVGEGT. There are 12 residues in the CDR3. CDR3 sequence (DNA): TGTGCCAGCAGTTACACGTCCCACGAGCAGTACTTC. It is translated as CASSYTSHEQYF.

This clonotype was recorded only once. The chain employs TRBV20-1 and TRBJ2-1; D may be TRBD1 (5 bases). Germline V lookup: CDR1 DFQATT, CDR2 SNEGSKA (reference sequence). Deletions cut 4 bases from V and 0 bases from J, with 13 bases between. There are 15 residues in the CDR3. CDR3 sequence reads: CSATRAPGSYNEQFF. Written as DNA, the CDR3 is TGCAGTGCTACCAGGGCTCCAGGCTCCTACAATGAGCAGTTCTTC.

The chain combines TRBV5-1 with TRBJ2-1, with TRBD2 identical over 8 bases. CDR1 is SGHRS and CDR2 is YFSETQ in the germline V gene. This CDR3 contains 15 residues. V lost 5 bases to trimming and J lost 2 bases; unmatched junction nucleotides: 6. The CDR3 sequence is CASRPGGGAYNEQFF. CDR3 DNA sequence: TGCGCCAGCAGGCCCGGGGGGGGCGCCTACAATGAGCAGTTCTTC. Combining the CDR3 with reference TRBV5-1 and TRBJ2-1 gives the whole variable domain KAGVTQTPRYLIKTRGQQVTLSCSPISGHRSVSWYQQTPGQGLQFLFEYFSETQRNKGNFPGRFSGRQFSNSRSEMNVSTLELGDSALYLCASRPGGGAYNEQFFGPGTRLTVL.

The chain has TRBV6-1 and TRBJ1-5; D is unresolved. Trimming stripped 5 bases from V and 3 bases from J, with 26 bases between. The CDR3 spans 19 residues. Germline V CDR1 and CDR2: MNHNS, SASEGT. CDR3 nucleotide sequence: TGTGCCAGCAGTCCCCTACAGTTTGGCTTTCACGGAAACAATCAGCCCCAGCATTTT. This sequence encodes CASSPLQFGFHGNNQPQHF.

CDR3 nucleotide sequence: TGCAGTGCCGAGGGGGGGACAGGGGACAATGAGCAGTTCTTC. This gives the protein CSAEGGTGDNEQFF. The V call is TRBV20-1, the J call TRBJ2-1, with 10 bases aligning to TRBD1. This CDR3 region has 14 residues. In germline, CDR1 is DFQATT, CDR2 SNEGSKA (reference sequence). The junction had 7 bases not matched to a gene; V was cut back by 6 bases and J by 5 bases.